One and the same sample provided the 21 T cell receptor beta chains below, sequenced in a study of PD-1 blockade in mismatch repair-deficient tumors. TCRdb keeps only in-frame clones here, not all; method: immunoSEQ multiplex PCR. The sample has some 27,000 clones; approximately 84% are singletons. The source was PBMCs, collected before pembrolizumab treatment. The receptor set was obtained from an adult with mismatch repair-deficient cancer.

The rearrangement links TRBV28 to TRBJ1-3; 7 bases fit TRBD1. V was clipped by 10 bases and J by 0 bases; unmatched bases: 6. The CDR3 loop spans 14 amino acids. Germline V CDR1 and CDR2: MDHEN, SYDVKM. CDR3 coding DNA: TGTGCCACAAGGGACAGCAACTCTGGAAACACCATATATTTT. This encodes CATRDSNSGNTIYF.

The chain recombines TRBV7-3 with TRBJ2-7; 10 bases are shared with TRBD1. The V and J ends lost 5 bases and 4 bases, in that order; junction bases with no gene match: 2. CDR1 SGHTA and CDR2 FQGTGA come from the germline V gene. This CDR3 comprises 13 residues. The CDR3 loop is CASSRGQGYEQYF. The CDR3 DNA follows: TGTGCCAGCAGCCGGGGACAGGGGTACGAGCAGTACTTC.

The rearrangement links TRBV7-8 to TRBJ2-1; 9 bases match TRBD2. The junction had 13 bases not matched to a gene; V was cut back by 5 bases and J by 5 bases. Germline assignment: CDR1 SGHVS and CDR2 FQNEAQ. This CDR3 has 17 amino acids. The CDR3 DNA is TGTGCCAGCAGCCCCCGGGTGGGTAGCGGGGGCAACAATGAGCAGTTCTTC. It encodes CASSPRVGSGGNNEQFF. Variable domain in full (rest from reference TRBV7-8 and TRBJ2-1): GAGVSQSPRYKVAKRGQDVALRCDPISGHVSLFWYQQALGQGPEFLTYFQNEAQLDKSGLPSDRFFAERPEGSVSTLKIQRTQQEDSAVYLCASSPRVGSGGNNEQFFGPGTRLTVL.

The DNA of the CDR3 is TGCGCCAGCAGCGACCCTAGCGGGAACTACGAGCAGTACTTC. Amino acid sequence: CASSDPSGNYEQYF. J is TRBJ2-7 and V is TRBV5-1; 9 bases agree with TRBD2. CDR3 size: 14 residues. With V trimmed by 4 bases and J by 3 bases, 5 bases remained unmatched. Looked up from germline, CDR1 is SGHRS and CDR2 is YFSETQ.

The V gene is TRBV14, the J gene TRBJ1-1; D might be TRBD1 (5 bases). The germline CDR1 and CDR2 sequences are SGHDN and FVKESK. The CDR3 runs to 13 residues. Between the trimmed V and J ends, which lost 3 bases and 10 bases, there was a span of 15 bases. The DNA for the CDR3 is TGTGCCAGCAGCCAGCAGGGCCTCGCCGCAGCTTTCTTT. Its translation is CASSQQGLAAAFF.

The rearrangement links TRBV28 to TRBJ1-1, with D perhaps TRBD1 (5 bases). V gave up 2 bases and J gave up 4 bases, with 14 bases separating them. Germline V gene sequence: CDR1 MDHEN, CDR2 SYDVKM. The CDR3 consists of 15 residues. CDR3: CASSLGDTGGTEAFF. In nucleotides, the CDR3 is TGTGCCAGCAGTTTAGGTGACACGGGGGGCACTGAAGCTTTCTTT.

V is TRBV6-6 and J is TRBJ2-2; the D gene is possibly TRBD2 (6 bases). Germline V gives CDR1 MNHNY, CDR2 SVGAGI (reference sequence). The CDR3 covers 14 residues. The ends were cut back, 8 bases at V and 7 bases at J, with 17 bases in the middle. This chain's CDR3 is CASAPGTSYGELFF. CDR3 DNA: TGTGCCAGCGCACCCGGGACTTCCTACGGGGAGCTGTTTTTT.

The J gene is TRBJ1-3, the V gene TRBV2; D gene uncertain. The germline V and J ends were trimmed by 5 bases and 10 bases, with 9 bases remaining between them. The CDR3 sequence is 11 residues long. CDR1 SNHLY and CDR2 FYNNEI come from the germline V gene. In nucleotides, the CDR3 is TGTGCCAGCAGTTTGGAGTTAACCATATATTTT. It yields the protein CASSLELTIYF.

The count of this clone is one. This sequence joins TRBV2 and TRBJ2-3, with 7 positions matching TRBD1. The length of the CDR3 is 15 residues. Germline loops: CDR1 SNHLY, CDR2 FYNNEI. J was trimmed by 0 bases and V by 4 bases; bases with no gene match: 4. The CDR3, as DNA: TGTGCCAGCAGTGGGACAGGTGGGAGCACAGATACGCAGTATTTT. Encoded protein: CASSGTGGSTDTQYF.

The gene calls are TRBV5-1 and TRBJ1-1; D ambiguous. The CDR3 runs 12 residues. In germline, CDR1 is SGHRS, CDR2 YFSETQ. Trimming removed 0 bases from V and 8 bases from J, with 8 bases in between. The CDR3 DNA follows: TGCGCCAGCAGCTTGGATCGGGGAGAAGCTTTCTTT. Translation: CASSLDRGEAFF.

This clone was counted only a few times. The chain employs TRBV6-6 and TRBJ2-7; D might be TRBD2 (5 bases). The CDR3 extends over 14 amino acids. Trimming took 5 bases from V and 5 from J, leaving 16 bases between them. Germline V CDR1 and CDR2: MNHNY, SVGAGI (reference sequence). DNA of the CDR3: TGTGCCAGCAGTCCAGACCCAGGACTCAACGAGCAGTACTTC. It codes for CASSPDPGLNEQYF.

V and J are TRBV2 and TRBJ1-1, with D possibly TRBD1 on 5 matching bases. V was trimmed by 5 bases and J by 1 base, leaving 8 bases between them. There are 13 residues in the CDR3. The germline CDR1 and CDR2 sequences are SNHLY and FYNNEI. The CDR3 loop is CASSLDRNTEAFF. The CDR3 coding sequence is TGTGCCAGCAGTCTAGACAGGAACACTGAAGCTTTCTTT. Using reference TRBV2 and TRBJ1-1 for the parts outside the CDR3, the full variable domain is EPEVTQTPSHQVTQMGQEVILRCVPISNHLYFYWYRQILGQKVEFLVSFYNNEISEKSEIFDDQFSVERPDGSNFTLKIRSTKLEDSAMYFCASSLDRNTEAFFGQGTRLTVV.

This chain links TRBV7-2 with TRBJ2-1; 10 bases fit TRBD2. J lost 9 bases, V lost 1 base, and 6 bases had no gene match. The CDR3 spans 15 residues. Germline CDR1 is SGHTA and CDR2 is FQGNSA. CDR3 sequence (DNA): TGTGCCAGCAGCTTAGGCTCTAGCGGGAGTGCTGAGCAGTTCTTC. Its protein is CASSLGSSGSAEQFF.

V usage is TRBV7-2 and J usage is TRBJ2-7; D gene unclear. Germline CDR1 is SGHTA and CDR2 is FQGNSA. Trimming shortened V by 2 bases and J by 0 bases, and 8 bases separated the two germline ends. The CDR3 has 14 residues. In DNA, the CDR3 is TGTGCCAGCAGCTTACTGGGCAGCTCCTACGAGCAGTACTTC. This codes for CASSLLGSSYEQYF.

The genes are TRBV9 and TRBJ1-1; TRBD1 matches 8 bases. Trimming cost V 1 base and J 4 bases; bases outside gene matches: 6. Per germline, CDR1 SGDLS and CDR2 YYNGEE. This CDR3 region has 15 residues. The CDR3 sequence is CASSVQGAGGTEAFF. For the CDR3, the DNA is TGTGCCAGCAGCGTACAGGGGGCTGGTGGCACTGAAGCTTTCTTT.

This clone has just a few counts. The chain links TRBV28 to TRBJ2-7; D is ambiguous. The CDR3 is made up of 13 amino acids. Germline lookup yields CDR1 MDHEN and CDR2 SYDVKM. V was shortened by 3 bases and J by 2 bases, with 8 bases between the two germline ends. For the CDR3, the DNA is TGTGCCAGCAGTTTCCCACAGACCTACGAGCAGTACTTC. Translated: CASSFPQTYEQYF.

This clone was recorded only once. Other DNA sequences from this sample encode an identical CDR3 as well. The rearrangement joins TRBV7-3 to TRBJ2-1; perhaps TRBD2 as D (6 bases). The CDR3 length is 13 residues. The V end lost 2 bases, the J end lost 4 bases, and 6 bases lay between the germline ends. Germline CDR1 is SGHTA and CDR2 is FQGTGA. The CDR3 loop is CASSLGTYNEQFF. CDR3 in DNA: TGTGCCAGCAGCTTAGGGACTTACAATGAGCAGTTCTTC.

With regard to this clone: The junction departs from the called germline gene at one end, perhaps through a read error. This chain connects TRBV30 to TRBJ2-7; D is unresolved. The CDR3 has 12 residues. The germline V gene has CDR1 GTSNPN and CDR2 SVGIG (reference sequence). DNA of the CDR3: TGTGCCTGGAGTGGAGACTCTTACGGGCAGTACTTC. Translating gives CAWSGDSYGQYF.

The CDR3: CASSLGETLNTEAFF. CDR3 nucleotide sequence: TGTGCCAGCAGCTTAGGGGAGACGTTGAACACTGAAGCTTTCTTT. The chain couples TRBV11-3 to TRBJ1-1, with unresolved D. The CDR3 has 15 amino acids. Trimming took off 1 base at V and 0 bases at J, with 9 bases between the two ends. The germline CDR1 and CDR2 sequences are SGHNT and YENEEA.

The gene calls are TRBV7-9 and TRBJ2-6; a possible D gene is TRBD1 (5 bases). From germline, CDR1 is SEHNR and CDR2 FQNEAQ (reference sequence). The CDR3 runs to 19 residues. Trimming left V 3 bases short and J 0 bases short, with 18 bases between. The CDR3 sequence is CASSFRKQTALSGANVLTF. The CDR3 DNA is TGTGCCAGCAGCTTTAGGAAGCAGACAGCTCTCTCTGGGGCCAACGTCCTGACTTTC.

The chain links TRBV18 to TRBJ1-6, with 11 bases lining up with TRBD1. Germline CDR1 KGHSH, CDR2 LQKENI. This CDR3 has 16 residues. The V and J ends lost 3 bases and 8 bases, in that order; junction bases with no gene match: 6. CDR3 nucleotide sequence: TGTGCCAGCTCACCCGCGGGACAGGGGGGCTATTCACCCCTCCACTTT. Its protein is CASSPAGQGGYSPLHF.